The 21 T cell receptor beta chains presented below share a single source sample, sequenced in a study of Graves' ophthalmopathy and Graves' hyperthyroidism listed by TCRdb under 2018. Sequencing relied on an Illumina HiSeq 2000. TCR beta CDR3 regions were amplified from RNA transcripts for repertoire sequencing. The first round of RT-PCR was done with HTBI primers and the Qiagen OneStep RT-PCR kit, and was followed by a second round of multiplex PCR, then size selection and purification. In-frame beta chains were kept once TCRdb had trimmed the public reads at Q25 with fastp and called clones with MiXCR. CDR3 protein sequences are deduplicated, and each keeps its most common genes and DNA. A total of hundreds of thousands of distinct CDR3 sequences appear in this sample, about 38% of them only once. The leading ten clones occupy over 2.5% of the sample. Sequencing input: peripheral blood. These receptors were collected from an adult man with Graves' ophthalmopathy.

This clonotype was counted only a few times. V and J are TRBV12-3 or TRBV12-4 and TRBJ1-5; D is undetermined. This CDR3 has 16 residues. Trimming removed 2 bases at V and 2 bases at J, with 13 bases between. CDR3 loop: CASSLSPLWGNQPQHF. The CDR3 nucleotides are TGTGCCAGCAGTTTAAGCCCCCTCTGGGGCAATCAGCCCCAGCATTTT.

This clonotype was seen only a few times. The chain is built from TRBV10-3 and TRBJ1-5, with D uncertain. Germline V gives CDR1 ENHRY, CDR2 SYGVKD. V lost 6 bases and J lost 11, with 23 bases in between. The CDR3 has 15 amino acids. The CDR3 sequence: CAISSRTDGSETQHF. CDR3 in DNA: TGTGCCATCAGCTCGCGGACGGACGGTTCGGAGACCCAGCATTTT.

This clonotype was picked up many times. V usage is TRBV7-6 and J usage is TRBJ1-1, with a possible D match to TRBD1 (6 bases). The germline gives CDR1 SGHVS, CDR2 FNYEAQ. V dropped 1 base and J dropped 4 bases, with 10 bases sitting between them. The CDR3 covers 14 residues. The CDR3 region has the DNA TGTGCCAGCAGCTTAGGAGGGGGGTCCACTGAAGCTTTCTTT. Its translation: CASSLGGGSTEAFF.

The chain uses TRBV11-2 and TRBJ2-3; D remains ambiguous. V was cut by 1 base and J by 2 bases, with 13 bases left in between. CDR3 size: 16 residues. Germline CDR1 is SGHAT and CDR2 is FQNNGV. The CDR3 sequence: CASSLGALRFTDTQYF. CDR3 nucleotide sequence: TGTGCCAGCAGCTTAGGGGCACTAAGATTCACAGATACGCAGTATTTT.

This clonotype was counted many times. This rearrangement joins TRBV10-3 to TRBJ2-6; a weak D match, TRBD1 (6 bases). Germline loops: CDR1 ENHRY, CDR2 SYGVKD. The CDR3 is 16 residues long. V lost 2 bases and J 2 bases, leaving 10 bases between the germline ends. The CDR3 is CAISESEGAGANVLTF. In nucleotides, the CDR3 is TGTGCCATCAGTGAGAGTGAGGGGGCTGGGGCCAACGTCCTGACTTTC.

The chain employs TRBV10-3 and TRBJ1-1; D not resolved. Germline CDR1 is ENHRY and CDR2 is SYGVKD. With 10 bases removed from V and 11 bases from J, the gap between germline ends came to 23 bases. The CDR3 has 13 amino acids. The CDR3 reads CASSDSWPNEAFF. The CDR3 DNA sequence: TGTGCCAGCAGCGATTCGTGGCCGAATGAGGCTTTCTTT.

The gene calls are TRBV25-1 and TRBJ1-1; TRBD1 is a possible D gene (5 bases). V dropped 7 bases and J dropped 5 bases, with 14 bases sitting between them. The CDR3 length is 13 residues. Germline values: CDR1 MGHDK, CDR2 SYGVNS. CDR3 residues: CASTLEGRTEAFF. Here the CDR3 DNA reads TGTGCCAGCACCCTGGAGGGGAGGACTGAAGCTTTCTTT.

Ten or more counts support this clonotype. The chain recombines TRBV5-1 with TRBJ1-2; 7 nucleotides line up with TRBD1. Trimming took 4 bases from V and 7 from J; bases not matched to a gene: 10. The germline gives CDR1 SGHRS, CDR2 YFSETQ. The CDR3 runs to 14 residues. As DNA, the CDR3 is TGCGCCAGCAGCCCGACAGGACAGGAGGCTGGCTACACCTTC. It yields the protein CASSPTGQEAGYTF.

The chain has TRBV5-1 and TRBJ2-7; 9 nucleotides agree with TRBD1. This CDR3 is built from 17 residues. Unmatched junction bases numbered 10, after V lost 0 bases and J lost 3 bases. Germline lookup yields CDR1 SGHRS and CDR2 YFSETQ. CDR3 sequence: CASSLAHADRGYYEQYV. In nucleotides, the CDR3 is TGCGCCAGCAGCTTGGCTCACGCGGACAGGGGTTACTACGAGCAGTACGTC.

This clonotype was observed a handful of times. The rearrangement joins TRBV5-4 to TRBJ2-7; TRBD1 aligns across 8 bases. The germline V gene encodes CDR1 SGHNT and CDR2 YYREEE (reference sequence). The CDR3 contains 16 residues. Trimming cost V 0 bases and J 2 bases; bases outside gene matches: 7. CDR3 protein: CASSLAGRQGTYEQYF. CDR3 DNA sequence: TGTGCCAGCAGCTTGGCCGGGAGACAGGGGACCTACGAGCAGTACTTC. The variable domain in full, completed from reference TRBV5-4 and TRBJ2-7, reads ETGVTQSPTHLIKTRGQQVTLRCSSQSGHNTVSWYQQALGQGPQFIFQYYREEENGRGNFPPRFSGLQFPNYSSELNVNALELDDSALYLCASSLAGRQGTYEQYFGPGTRLTVT.

This clonotype was seen ten or more times. V is TRBV7-8 and J is TRBJ1-5; D not resolved. Germline V gene lookup returns CDR1 SGHVS and CDR2 FQNEAQ. The length of the CDR3 is 18 residues. Trimming pared 1 base from V and 0 bases from J, leaving 16 bases between. As DNA, the CDR3 is TGTGCCAGCAGCTTAGGTCCGATGTCGCGGTATAGCAATCAGCCCCAGCATTTT. This gives the protein CASSLGPMSRYSNQPQHF.

The chain has TRBV10-3 and TRBJ2-7, with D unclear. The V gene's germline CDR1 is ENHRY and CDR2 SYGVKD. This CDR3 has 12 residues. The V and J ends lost 3 bases and 5 bases respectively, with 8 bases between them. CDR3 in DNA: TGTGCCATCAGTGAATGGGGTAACGAGCAGTACTTC. This encodes CAISEWGNEQYF.

To note about this clonotype: Given a much more abundant clone one base away, this may be a read error. The gene calls are TRBV10-3 and TRBJ1-2; D gene unclear. Germline CDR1 ENHRY, CDR2 SYGVKD. The germline V and J ends were trimmed by 5 bases and 8 bases, with 9 bases remaining between them. CDR3 size: 11 residues. CDR3 amino acids: CAISYSTGYTF. In nucleotides, the CDR3 is TGTGCCATCAGTTACTCGACCGGCTACACCTTC.

The chain combines TRBV12-3 or TRBV12-4 with TRBJ1-6; a weak D match, TRBD1 (6 bases). The V gene lost 6 bases and the J gene lost 7 bases, with 19 bases spanning the gap. This CDR3 has 16 residues. CDR3 nucleotides: TGTGCCAGCAGCCCAGTCCGGGGGGCGAAAAATTCACCCCTCCACTTT. Translation gives CASSPVRGAKNSPLHF.

The chain uses TRBV2 and TRBJ1-1; D gene uncertain. Germline assignment: CDR1 SNHLY and CDR2 FYNNEI. The CDR3 spans 11 residues. Trimming stripped 7 bases from V and 5 bases from J, with 8 bases between. The DNA for the CDR3 is TGTGCCAGCATGGTAAAGACTGAAGCTTTCTTT. Translation: CASMVKTEAFF.

The chain joins TRBV12-3 or TRBV12-4 to TRBJ1-4; 7 bases align to TRBD1. The V segment lost 3 bases and the J segment 7 bases; nucleotides outside the gene matches: 5. This CDR3 has 14 residues. The CDR3 DNA is TGTGCCAGCAGTTTGAGGGACAGCTCTGAAAAACTGTTTTTT. Protein sequence: CASSLRDSSEKLFF.

The J gene is TRBJ1-2, the V gene TRBV2, with 10 bases lining up with TRBD1. This CDR3 comprises 13 residues. V shed 8 bases and J 3 bases; nucleotides not matched to a gene: 3. CDR1 is SNHLY, CDR2 FYNNEI, per germline. CDR3 bases: TGTGCCAGCTTAGGGACAGGGGACTATGGCTACACCTTC. As protein: CASLGTGDYGYTF.

Worth noting for this clonotype: Compared with germline, one end of the junction differs, possibly owing to a read error. The rearrangement joins TRBV6-5 to TRBJ2-6; D is ambiguous. Germline V CDR1 and CDR2: MNHEY, SVGAGI. The CDR3 has 10 amino acids. The CDR3 spells CASSYDMMGF. For the CDR3, the DNA is TGTGCCAGCAGTTACGACATGATGGGTTTC.

This clonotype has a count of ten or more. The chain uses TRBV29-1 and TRBJ2-2; D gene unclear. The CDR3 sequence is 14 residues long. Trimming took 2 bases from V and 8 from J, leaving 15 bases between them. Per the germline V gene, CDR1 is SQVTM and CDR2 is ANQGSEA. The CDR3, as DNA: TGCAGCGTTGAATTGCTCGGCGCGTGGGGGGAGCTGTTTTTT. Translation: CSVELLGAWGELFF.

There are many counts of this clonotype. V usage is TRBV20-1 and J usage is TRBJ2-5, with 7 bases fitting TRBD2. CDR3 length: 15 amino acids. The J segment lost 3 bases and the V segment lost 0 bases, leaving 7 bases of the junction unmatched. Looked up from germline, CDR1 is DFQATT and CDR2 is SNEGSKA (reference sequence). CDR3: CSARDPGGSKETQYF. The CDR3 region has the DNA TGCAGTGCTAGAGATCCCGGGGGGAGTAAAGAGACCCAGTACTTC.

This clonotype has a handful of counts. The chain is built from TRBV6-5 and TRBJ1-3; D is perhaps TRBD1 (5 bases). Germline CDR1 MNHEY, CDR2 SVGAGI. CDR3 length: 14 residues. V lost 8 bases to trimming and J lost 0 bases, with 11 bases between them. CDR3 protein: CASAGRLSGNTIYF. For the CDR3, the DNA is TGTGCCAGCGCGGGGCGCCTCTCTGGAAACACCATATATTTT.